This entry describes one T cell receptor beta chain. Repertoires were generated with immunoSEQ multiplex PCR, while TCRdb's copy carries only in-frame clones and drops some. The table records tens of thousands of clones, about 86% of them present only once. This record comes from a study of blood T cell repertoires in COVID-19. The overall study: From T cells, B-cell-depleted T cells, or PBMCs came the material, which was cDNA or gDNA.

Germline loops: CDR1 LGHNA, CDR2 YSLEER. The V and J ends lost 0 bases and 1 base respectively, with 6 bases between them. The CDR3 has 14 residues. Sequencing was carried out using peripheral blood. This sequence originates from a man aged 80 or over in a cohort sampled during active COVID-19. J is TRBJ1-1 and V is TRBV4-3; TRBD1 is a possible D gene (5 bases). CDR3 in amino acids: CASSQDTGNTEAFF. The CDR3 DNA sequence: TGCGCCAGCAGCCAAGACACAGGGAACACTGAAGCTTTCTTT.